The 4 T cell receptor beta chains given below trace back to one sample, sequenced in a study of shared clonotypes between healthy human individuals (TCRdb year 2020). The library came from the immunoSEQ multiplex PCR assay. Here the immuneACCESS table is served through TCRdb, limited to in-frame sequences with V and J called. Missing clones are a known gap in these copies; in checked studies unresolved V genes cover under half, and the rest lacks a known reason. The sample profile shows approximately 2,300,000 clones; roughly 90% of them were found once. Jointly, the top ten make up approximately 0.39% of the sample. The sample taken for sequencing was naive CD4+ T cells from PBMCs. What this sample's cell subset or site label stands for: CD45RA+ positively selected. These receptors all come from a man aged 18 to 29 in good health. Some clones in this sample may be carry-over from other donors' samples.

DNA for the CDR3: TGTGCCAGCAGCAGGGACAGGGCCTACGAGCAGTACTTC. Residues: CASSRDRAYEQYF. The rearrangement uses TRBV7-7 and TRBJ2-7, with TRBD1 matching 9 bases. Germline V gene lookup returns CDR1 SSHAT and CDR2 FNYEAQ (reference sequence). The CDR3 runs to 13 residues. J gave up 2 bases and V 5 bases, and 1 base lay outside the gene matches.

The V gene is TRBV5-1, the J gene TRBJ2-7; 7 bases line up with TRBD1. This CDR3 has 15 amino acids. Germline loops: CDR1 SGHRS, CDR2 YFSETQ. V trimming: 4 bases; J trimming: 3 bases; junction bases outside the gene matches: 10. The CDR3 reads CASSVTGSNIYEQYF. CDR3 DNA sequence: TGCGCCAGCAGCGTGACAGGGAGTAATATCTACGAGCAGTACTTC.

This chain connects TRBV2 to TRBJ2-2; the match to TRBD2 covers 8 bases. The V gene's germline CDR1 is SNHLY and CDR2 FYNNEI. The CDR3 runs to 15 residues. The V and J ends lost 8 bases and 4 bases, in that order; junction bases with no gene match: 9. CDR3 DNA sequence: TGTGCCAGCGCCGGGAGGGCCTCGAGCACCGGGGAGCTGTTTTTT. Its protein product is CASAGRASSTGELFF.

This clone was seen just once. J is TRBJ2-5 and V is TRBV7-3, with a weak D call TRBD2 (6 bases). This CDR3 is built from 14 residues. Germline CDR1 and CDR2: SGHTA and FQGTGA. The V end lost 1 base, the J end lost 5 bases, and 11 bases lay between the germline ends. The CDR3 nucleotides are TGTGCCAGCAGCTTAAAAGGAGGGCGGGAGACCCAGTACTTC. This codes for CASSLKGGRETQYF.